This TCR beta chain was captured in a study of CD8+CD57+ T cells in acquired aplastic anemia. Across the whole study: Recorded DNA amounts for sorted CD4+ and CD8+ cells had an average of approximately 3 ug.

This clonotype was seen at least ten times. The antigen remains unidentified. Study-wide results and caveats: Patients shared 25 to 35 CD8+ CDR3 sequences with controls. Patients and healthy controls showed no significant CD8+ Simpson's diversity difference.

Germline V gene data show CDR1 as SGHTS and CDR2 as YDEGEE. V lost 0 bases and J 2 bases, leaving 9 bases between the germline ends. The CDR3 length is 15 residues. Before being chosen for sequencing, patients had shown CD8+CD57+ cell expansion by flow cytometry. Using genomic DNA as the template, TCR beta VDJ and CDR3 profiling was carried out. One entry per CDR3 protein, called by TCRdb with MiXCR from the reads. This sample carries around 180,000 distinct CDR3 sequences, approximately 48% of them seen once, and the ten largest clones take around 13%. Sequencing was carried out using sorted CD4+, CD8+, or CD8+CD57+ T cells (not recorded which) from PBMCs. The chain combines TRBV5-8 with TRBJ2-4; tentatively, D is TRBD1 (6 bases). This clonotype originated in a human donor with aplastic anemia. CDR3 nucleotide sequence: TGTGCCAGCAGCTTGGTTGACAGGCCCAAAAACATTCAGTACTTC. Translated: CASSLVDRPKNIQYF.